In its sample, the clone carrying this T cell receptor beta chain was seen a few times. This sample stems from a study of T cells in Graves' hyperthyroidism and ophthalmopathy. There were TCR beta CDR3 regions amplified from RNA transcripts. The TCR CDR3 was amplified in a first-round RT-PCR using the HTBI primer set. In TCRdb, the multiplex PCR reads were re-called with MiXCR into one record per CDR3 protein. This sample has 370,000 or so distinct CDR3 sequences, with approximately 25% found just once. The ends lost 6 bases at V and 4 bases at J; junction bases unmatched: 19. Germline lookup yields CDR1 SQVTM and CDR2 ANQGSEA. The CDR3 runs to 19 residues.

The chain links TRBV29-1 to TRBJ2-1; 12 bases are shared with TRBD1. The sample consisted of blood. This receptor was obtained from a man between 45 and 60 years old with Graves' hyperthyroidism. The CDR3 region is CSVAPGQGAITSPYNEQFF. CDR3 nucleotides: TGCAGCGTCGCTCCGGGACAGGGGGCAATTACTAGCCCGTACAATGAGCAGTTCTTC.